A selection of T cell receptor beta chains follows, all from one sample in a study of human T cells and chemical hapten exposure. Each CDR3 protein gets one entry after TCRdb re-called the RACE reads with MiXCR. The repertoire holds roughly 88,000 distinct CDR3 sequences, around 10% seen once, with 3.6% in the top ten. The specimen comprised whole blood, sampled in connection with sensitization to the hapten diphenylcyclopropenone (DPC). The receptors originated from a woman in her thirties or forties with alopecia areata. Some clones in this sample may be carry-over from other donors' samples. Both conserved end residues are part of each CDR3. A D gene is named only where the DNA matches it firmly. A row's size may be missing; if present it is once, few, many or a size class.

TRBJ2-7 many . TRBV20-1 CSARSRYEQYF TGCAGTGCTAGAAGCCGGTACGAGCAGTACTTC
TRBJ2-1 many TRBD1 TRBV19 CASSLDRGREQFF TGTGCCAGTAGTCTAGACAGGGGGAGGGAGCAGTTCTTC
TRBJ2-7 . . TRBV7-2 CASSPRLDGTVVSYEQYF TGTGCCAGCAGCCCACGACTAGACGGGACGGTAGTCTCCTACGAGCAGTACTTC
TRBJ2-1 many TRBD2 TRBV6-5 CASSYGGGTNEQFF TGTGCCAGCAGTTACGGCGGGGGGACTAATGAGCAGTTCTTC
TRBJ1-4 few . TRBV4-3 CASSQDTYGSNEKLFF TGCGCCAGCAGCCAAGATACGTACGGATCCAATGAAAAACTGTTTTTT
TRBJ1-5 many . TRBV6-6 CASSSGQPQHF TGTGCCAGCAGTTCAGGTCAGCCCCAGCATTTT
TRBJ2-3 . . TRBV28 CASSKRGRRGTDTQYF TGTGCCAGCAGCAAACGGGGCCGCCGGGGTACAGATACGCAGTATTTT
TRBJ2-1 few . TRBV10-3 CAIRPEAGNEQFF TGTGCCATCAGGCCCGAGGCGGGGAATGAGCAGTTCTTC
TRBJ2-2 . . TRBV5-1 CASSLDRVTGVLFF TGCGCCAGCAGCTTGGACAGGGTTACCGGGGTGCTGTTTTTT
TRBJ1-5 . . TRBV7-2 CASSRDKGNQPQHF TGTGCCAGCAGCCGAGACAAAGGCAATCAGCCCCAGCATTTT
TRBJ1-6 many . TRBV7-3 CASSFTSGVGSPLHF TGTGCCAGCAGCTTCACCTCCGGTGTCGGGTCACCCCTCCACTTT
TRBJ2-1 many . TRBV18 CASSRDFGTLNEQFF TGTGCCAGCTCACGGGATTTCGGGACGCTCAATGAGCAGTTCTTC
TRBJ2-1 many . TRBV7-2 CASSLDGTRLGPEQFF TGTGCCAGCAGCTTAGACGGTACTAGACTAGGGCCAGAGCAGTTCTTC
TRBJ2-7 many TRBD1 TRBV6-2/TRBV6-3 CASSSEGQGTYEQYF TGTGCCAGCAGTTCCGAAGGACAGGGTACCTACGAGCAGTACTTC
TRBJ1-2 . TRBD1 TRBV25-1 CASSFGTGTVGYTF TGTGCCAGCAGTTTCGGGACAGGGACCGTCGGCTACACCTTC
TRBJ2-2 few . TRBV20-1 CSARLGTNTAGELFF TGCAGTGCTAGACTCGGGACGAACACCGCCGGGGAGCTGTTTTTT
TRBJ2-3 many . TRBV6-5 CASRGGRFGTNTQYF TGTGCCAGCAGGGGGGGGCGTTTCGGTACAAATACGCAGTATTTT
TRBJ1-2 . . TRBV20-1 CSASRTDVYGYTF TGCAGTGCTAGTCGGACGGATGTATATGGCTACACCTTC
TRBJ1-1 many . TRBV5-1 CASSTDGITEAFF TGCGCCAGCAGCACGGACGGTATTACTGAAGCTTTCTTT
TRBJ2-3 many . TRBV29-1 CSVDRGTDTQYF TGCAGCGTTGATCGGGGCACAGATACGCAGTATTTT
TRBJ2-4 many . TRBV6-5 CASSTRQLLAKNIQYF TGTGCCAGCAGTACCAGACAGCTTCTAGCCAAAAACATTCAGTACTTC
TRBJ2-6 many . TRBV7-2 CASSLATSSGANVLTF TGTGCCAGCAGCTTAGCGACGAGCTCTGGGGCCAACGTCCTGACTTTC
TRBJ1-2 . . TRBV2 CASSGARSDYGYTF TGTGCCAGCAGTGGGGCCAGGTCTGACTATGGCTACACCTTC
TRBJ1-1 many . TRBV6-2/TRBV6-3 CASSPQGPNTEAFF TGTGCCAGCAGCCCTCAGGGACCCAACACTGAAGCTTTCTTT
TRBJ1-1 many TRBD1 TRBV10-3 CAIKGQGYTEAFF TGTGCCATCAAGGGACAGGGGTACACTGAAGCTTTCTTT
TRBJ1-4 . . TRBV25-1 CASSGRGEKLFF TGTGCCAGCAGTGGCCGGGGCGAAAAACTGTTTTTT
TRBJ1-5 many . TRBV6-2/TRBV6-3 CASSYTDHQPQHF TGTGCCAGCAGTTACACCGACCATCAGCCCCAGCATTTT
TRBJ2-7 few . TRBV7-6 CASSLGGEAEQYF TGTGCCAGCAGCTTGGGGGGCGAAGCCGAGCAGTACTTC
TRBJ1-1 . . TRBV6-2/TRBV6-3 CASSSLRTEAFF TGTGCCAGCAGTTCTCTGAGGACTGAAGCTTTCTTT
TRBJ2-7 many . TRBV28 CASSFPGDGGYEQYF TGTGCCAGCAGTTTCCCCGGGGACGGGGGATACGAGCAGTACTTC
TRBJ2-2 many . TRBV2 CASSAGRGRTGELFF TGTGCCAGCAGTGCGGGCAGGGGAAGGACCGGGGAGCTGTTTTTT
TRBJ2-3 . . TRBV24-1 CATINFTPMTEFVGDTQYF TGTGCCACCATTAACTTTACTCCAATGACTGAGTTCGTTGGAGATACGCAGTATTTT
TRBJ2-4 few . TRBV10-3 CANPDVGLAKNIQYF TGTGCCAACCCGGACGTAGGGCTAGCCAAAAACATTCAGTACTTC
TRBJ1-4 many . TRBV4-3 CASSQEAYPLTNEKLFF TGCGCCAGCAGCCAAGAGGCTTATCCTCTAACTAATGAAAAACTGTTTTTT
TRBJ2-3 . TRBD2 TRBV6-2/TRBV6-3 CASTPQPAGGSDTQYF TGTGCCAGCACCCCCCAGCCAGCGGGGGGGTCAGATACGCAGTATTTT
TRBJ1-3 . . TRBV2 CASSEHPGASGNTIYF TGTGCCAGCAGTGAACACCCGGGGGCTTCAGGAAACACCATATATTTT
TRBJ1-2 many . TRBV5-6 CASSLSQGSYGYTF TGTGCCAGCAGCTTGAGCCAGGGATCTTATGGCTACACCTTC
TRBJ1-2 . . TRBV7-9 CASSSQTSGYTF TGTGCCAGCAGCTCGCAGACTTCTGGCTACACCTTC
TRBJ2-7 few . TRBV5-4 CASSLATGAISYEQYF TGTGCCAGCAGCTTGGCCACGGGAGCCATCAGTTACGAGCAGTACTTC
TRBJ2-5 few TRBD1 TRBV10-2 CASSGQGHWTQYF TGCGCCAGCAGTGGACAGGGGCATTGGACCCAGTACTTC
TRBJ2-1 . . TRBV7-8 CASSLEGGPYNEQFF TGTGCCAGCAGCTTAGAGGGGGGGCCTTACAATGAGCAGTTCTTC
TRBJ1-4 many TRBD1 TRBV5-1 CASSPGTVDEKLFF TGCGCCAGCAGCCCCGGGACAGTAGATGAAAAACTGTTTTTT
TRBJ1-1 . TRBD1 TRBV28 CASTNPIVDLGQGNTEAFF TGTGCCAGCACTAATCCAATAGTTGATTTGGGACAGGGGAACACTGAAGCTTTCTTT
TRBJ1-5 many TRBD1 TRBV6-2/TRBV6-3 CASSRDSGGNQPQHF TGTGCCAGCAGTCGGGACAGTGGGGGCAATCAGCCCCAGCATTTT
TRBJ2-7 . . TRBV10-1 CASSDPTLFYEQYF TGCGCCAGCAGTGATCCGACACTCTTCTACGAGCAGTACTTC
TRBJ1-5 many . TRBV7-9 CASSLAALQPQHF TGTGCCAGCAGCTTAGCGGCCCTTCAGCCCCAGCATTTT
TRBJ2-7 . TRBD2 TRBV7-2 CASSPYTSGGYEQYF TGTGCCAGCAGCCCATATACTAGCGGGGGTTACGAGCAGTACTTC
TRBJ1-3 . TRBD1 TRBV6-5 CASSSFRTGGTYSGNTIYF TGTGCCAGCAGCTCCTTCCGGACAGGGGGAACCTACTCTGGAAACACCATATATTTT
TRBJ2-3 once TRBD2 TRBV9 CASSAEGSGGVTDTKYF TGTGCCAGCAGCGCAGAGGGTAGCGGGGGAGTCACAGATACGAAGTATTTT
TRBJ1-1 many . TRBV7-2 CASSSVGGQLNTEAFF TGTGCCAGCAGCTCAGTAGGGGGACAACTGAACACTGAAGCTTTCTTT
TRBJ2-1 . . TRBV24-1 CATPVGSYNEQFF TGTGCCACCCCCGTTGGCTCCTACAATGAGCAGTTCTTC
TRBJ2-3 . TRBD2 TRBV30 CAWNAGVSTDTQYF TGTGCCTGGAATGCGGGGGTCTCCACAGATACGCAGTATTTT
TRBJ1-5 few . TRBV7-8 CASSLVDSYQPQHF TGTGCCAGCAGCTTAGTTGACAGTTATCAGCCCCAGCATTTT
TRBJ2-4 many TRBD1 TRBV18 CASSPTTGGQNIQYF TGTGCCAGCTCACCTACGACAGGGGGACAAAACATTCAGTACTTC
TRBJ1-5 many . TRBV7-2 CASSLMGQPGQPQHF TGTGCCAGCAGCTTAATGGGTCAGCCGGGGCAGCCCCAGCATTTT
TRBJ2-1 many . TRBV7-6 CASSLEGSQFF TGTGCCAGCAGCTTAGAGGGATCGCAGTTCTTC
TRBJ1-5 many . TRBV20-1 CSVPSQGVSNQPQHF TGCAGTGTCCCGAGTCAGGGAGTCAGCAATCAGCCCCAGCATTTT